The 14 T cell receptor beta chains below all came from one sample that was sequenced in a study of identical twins. Using its own MiXCR run on the 5' RACE reads, TCRdb lists one record per CDR3 protein. The data hold about 810,000 distinct CDR3 sequences, with around 12% observed a single time. These records were also assigned to another study, of yellow fever vaccine responses in identical twins.

The sample taken for sequencing was PBMCs. These receptors came from a woman under 30 in good health.

This clonotype was seen many times. The chain couples TRBV20-1 to TRBJ1-1; TRBD1 might be the D (5 bases). V was cut by 6 bases and J by 6 bases, with 20 bases left in between. The CDR3 is 14 amino acids. Per germline, CDR1 DFQATT and CDR2 SNEGSKA (reference sequence). CDR3 sequence (DNA): TGCAGTGCCCCATCGACAGCGTTTGACGCTGAAGCTTTCTTT. Its translation: CSAPSTAFDAEAFF.

This chain uses TRBV11-2 with TRBJ2-2; D could derive from TRBD1 or TRBD2 (5 bases each). The length of the CDR3 is 18 residues. The V end was cut by 5 bases, the J end by 3 bases, with 22 bases between. Per germline, CDR1 SGHAT and CDR2 FQNNGV. The CDR3 DNA reads TGTGCCAGCAGCCCGCGTAGCTGGGAGAGACAGTACACCGGGGAGCTGTTTTTT. Translating gives CASSPRSWERQYTGELFF.

The rearrangement joins TRBV7-9 to TRBJ2-1; 8 nucleotides match TRBD2. Trimming at V came to 3 bases and at J to 10 bases, leaving 8 bases not matched to a gene. Germline CDR1 reads SEHNR; CDR2 reads FQNEAQ (reference sequence). The CDR3 runs 14 residues. The CDR3 DNA sequence: TGTGCCAGCAGCTTCCTGGCGGGAGGAGGGGAGCAGTTCTTC. Translated, it gives CASSFLAGGGEQFF.

The J gene is TRBJ1-4, the V gene TRBV20-1; D call uncertain. The CDR3 covers 11 residues. Germline values: CDR1 DFQATT, CDR2 SNEGSKA (reference sequence). The V gene lost 6 bases and the J gene lost 8 bases, with 10 bases spanning the gap. The CDR3: CSAPTGEKLFF. DNA for the CDR3: TGCAGTGCGCCGACGGGGGAAAAACTGTTTTTT.

The chain couples TRBV3-1 to TRBJ2-5; 16 positions agree with TRBD2. V lost 0 bases and J lost 5; bases outside the gene matches: 9. This CDR3 has 19 residues. Germline values: CDR1 LGHDT, CDR2 YNNKEL (reference sequence). CDR3 loop: CASSQEGTSGGALGETQYF. The CDR3 DNA reads TGTGCCAGCAGCCAAGAAGGGACTAGCGGGGGGGCGCTAGGGGAGACCCAGTACTTC.

This clonotype was seen more than once but under ten times. CDR3 in DNA: TGCGCCAGCAGCCACGGCTCTAGGAGGTACCAAGAGACCCAGTACTTC. It translates to CASSHGSRRYQETQYF. V is TRBV4-1 and J is TRBJ2-5; D may be TRBD2 (5 bases). The V end was cut by 3 bases, the J end by 0 bases, with 14 bases between. Looked up from germline, CDR1 is MGHRA and CDR2 is YSYEKL. The CDR3 spans 16 residues.

This chain uses TRBV27 with TRBJ2-1, with 7 bases matching TRBD2. Looked up from germline, CDR1 is MNHEY and CDR2 is SMNVEV (reference sequence). V shed 2 bases and J 4 bases; nucleotides not matched to a gene: 20. The CDR3 extends over 20 amino acids. The CDR3 sequence: CASSLATLTREGSQYNEQFF. Here the CDR3 DNA reads TGTGCCAGCAGTTTAGCGACCCTGACCAGGGAGGGATCGCAATACAATGAGCAGTTCTTC.

This clonotype came up a few times. V is TRBV7-2 and J is TRBJ2-1, with D tentatively TRBD2 (5 bases). V was shortened by 1 base and J by 8 bases, with 15 bases between the two germline ends. Germline CDR1 reads SGHTA; CDR2 reads FQGNSA. The CDR3 loop spans 15 amino acids. CDR3 sequence (DNA): TGTGCCAGCAGCTTAGTTGGTCAGCCCGGGGATGAGCAGTTCTTC. Translated, it gives CASSLVGQPGDEQFF.

The chain carries TRBV20-1 and TRBJ2-3; TRBD2 matches 9 bases. CDR1 is DFQATT, CDR2 SNEGSKA, per germline (reference sequence). Trimming cost V 3 bases and J 8 bases; bases outside gene matches: 15. This CDR3 contains 16 residues. CDR3 sequence reads: CSASPQGKREAGTQYF. The CDR3 region has the DNA TGCAGTGCTAGCCCCCAGGGGAAGCGGGAGGCTGGTACGCAGTATTTT.

The rearrangement uses TRBV10-1 and TRBJ2-3; D gene unclear. V lost 8 bases, J lost 1 base, and 13 bases lay in between. Germline-derived CDR1 and CDR2 are WNHNN and SYGVQD (reference sequence). The CDR3 length is 14 residues. The CDR3 DNA follows: TGCGCCAGCGCCCGAGGAGTGGGCACAGATACGCAGTATTTT. Protein sequence: CASARGVGTDTQYF.

The table lists this clonotype with a few counts. This rearrangement joins TRBV6-6 to TRBJ1-2; D is undetermined. The germline V and J ends were trimmed by 6 bases and 5 bases, with 7 bases remaining between them. The V gene's germline CDR1 is MNHNY and CDR2 SVGAGI (reference sequence). The CDR3 is made up of 11 amino acids. The CDR3 DNA reads TGTGCCAGCAGCCATACGTATGGCTACACCTTC. Encoded protein: CASSHTYGYTF.

J is TRBJ2-3 and V is TRBV20-1; D unclear. Trimming stripped 4 bases from V and 0 bases from J, with 8 bases between. CDR3 length equals 13 residues. In germline, CDR1 is DFQATT, CDR2 SNEGSKA (reference sequence). The CDR3 sequence is CSATGMSTDTQYF. For the CDR3, the DNA is TGCAGTGCTACCGGAATGAGCACAGATACGCAGTATTTT.

The chain uses TRBV5-1 and TRBJ2-3; D call uncertain. Trimming stripped 8 bases from V and 0 bases from J, with 7 bases between. Per the germline V gene, CDR1 is SGHRS and CDR2 is YFSETQ. The CDR3 length is 12 residues. The CDR3 spells CASKSSTDTQYF. CDR3 coding DNA: TGCGCCAGTAAATCTAGCACAGATACGCAGTATTTT. Full variable domain (missing parts from reference TRBV5-1 and TRBJ2-3): KAGVTQTPRYLIKTRGQQVTLSCSPISGHRSVSWYQQTPGQGLQFLFEYFSETQRNKGNFPGRFSGRQFSNSRSEMNVSTLELGDSALYLCASKSSTDTQYFGPGTRLTVL.

V usage is TRBV5-1 and J usage is TRBJ1-6; D gene uncertain. The CDR3 runs to 16 residues. V was trimmed by 1 base and J by 3 bases, leaving 11 bases between them. Germline CDR1 reads SGHRS; CDR2 reads YFSETQ. The CDR3 is CASSLTGSRYNSPLHF. The CDR3 DNA reads TGCGCCAGCAGCTTGACTGGGTCCCGCTATAATTCACCCCTCCACTTT.